This TCR beta chain was obtained from a study of T cells in tumors after PD-1 blockade. Study-level information: Prior checkpoint blockade, systemic immunosuppressant use, or anti-cancer therapy within 4 weeks excluded patients.

This clone was observed a handful of times. Its target is not known. General observations from the study: Some novel exhausted tumor clones appeared in pre-treatment blood, suggesting peripheral recruitment.

Deletions cut 4 bases from V and 2 bases from J, with 10 bases between. Germline lookup yields CDR1 SGHTS and CDR2 YDEGEE. The CDR3 has 14 amino acids. Assay used: immunoSEQ multiplex PCR; TCRdb lists only in-frame clones, some missing. The table has some 47,000 clones, about four fifths seen once. The receptor comes from a human donor with basal cell carcinoma. The rearrangement uses TRBV5-8 and TRBJ1-5; D might be TRBD1 (5 bases). The source was PBMCs, collected before anti-PD-1 treatment. CDR3 loop: CASSRDGGNQPQHF. CDR3 sequence (DNA): TGTGCCAGCAGCCGGGACGGAGGCAATCAGCCCCAGCATTTT. Looking up the rest from reference TRBV5-8 and TRBJ1-5 gives the full variable domain: EAGVTQSPTHLIKTRGQQATLRCSPISGHTSVYWYQQALGLGLQFLLWYDEGEERNRGNFPPRFSGRQFPNYSSELNVNALELEDSALYLCASSRDGGNQPQHFGDGTRLSIL.